The subject of this entry is one TCR beta chain. No antigen is known for it. The data stem from a study of identifying expanded T cells in peripheral blood. General study points: Across healthy donors, higher total template counts meant significantly greater approximately two-week count variance.

Some clones are missing from TCRdb's copy, which holds only in-frame ones; the method was immunoSEQ multiplex PCR. The sample contains about 100,000 clones, roughly 91% of which appear only once. J gave up 7 bases and V 3 bases, and 5 bases lay outside the gene matches. Germline V gene lookup returns CDR1 SGDLS and CDR2 YYNGEE. This CDR3 comprises 15 residues. This TCR came from a person between 18 and 75 years old in good health. The sequenced sample consisted of blood. V and J are TRBV9 and TRBJ1-4, with TRBD1 matching over 11 bases. CDR3 protein: CASSAGQGAGEKLFF. The CDR3 region has the DNA TGTGCCAGCAGCGCTGGACAGGGGGCGGGTGAAAAACTGTTTTTT.